The 30 T cell receptor beta chains in this list originate from one sample, sequenced in a study of cytomegalovirus exposure and HLA in healthy donors. The PCR made use of 60 Vbeta and 13 Jbeta primers. Sequencing was performed with immunoSEQ multiplex PCR; in TCRdb, only in-frame clones are kept and a portion is missing. Here the sample spans roughly 140,000 clones, almost 80% being singletons. Material for sequencing was PBMCs. The receptors here all came from a woman between 40 and 55 years old in good health and CMV-seropositive.

V and J are TRBV27 and TRBJ2-1, with 9 bases aligning to TRBD2. The CDR3 is 16 amino acids. J lost 8 bases, V lost 1 base, and 9 bases had no gene match. Germline CDR1 is MNHEY and CDR2 is SMNVEV (reference sequence). The CDR3 region is CASSLYRRGGLHEQFF. CDR3 bases: TGTGCCAGCAGTTTATATAGGCGGGGGGGCTTGCATGAGCAGTTCTTC.

This clone has just one count. V gene TRBV5-1 combines with J gene TRBJ2-5; D remains ambiguous. The CDR3 is made up of 14 amino acids. V dropped 0 bases and J dropped 0 bases, with 6 bases sitting between them. Germline V gene data show CDR1 as SGHRS and CDR2 as YFSETQ. This CDR3 is CASSLVHYQETQYF. CDR3 DNA: TGCGCCAGCAGCTTGGTACATTACCAAGAGACCCAGTACTTC.

The V and J genes are TRBV30 and TRBJ2-5, with D hard to call. CDR1 is GTSNPN, CDR2 SVGIG, per germline (reference sequence). V lost 3 bases and J lost 4, with 6 bases in between. This CDR3 has 11 residues. In nucleotides, the CDR3 is TGTGCCTGGAGCTACGGAGAGACCCAGTACTTC. Protein: CAWSYGETQYF.

This chain links TRBV18 with TRBJ1-3; 10 nucleotides align to TRBD1. The CDR3 has 16 amino acids. The V segment lost 3 bases and the J segment 4 bases; nucleotides outside the gene matches: 6. Germline V gene sequence: CDR1 KGHSH, CDR2 LQKENI. In nucleotides, the CDR3 is TGTGCCAGCTCACCTTCCGGGACAGGGGTCGGAAACACCATATATTTT. Residues: CASSPSGTGVGNTIYF.

This chain links TRBV6-1 with TRBJ1-2; 8 nucleotides align to TRBD1. With 3 bases clipped from V and 4 bases from J, the junction kept 7 bases outside the gene matches. This CDR3 is 15 amino acids long. Germline V gene data show CDR1 as MNHNS and CDR2 as SASEGT. CDR3 nucleotides: TGTGCCAGCAGTGAGACAGGGGTTGCTACCTATGGCTACACCTTC. This codes for CASSETGVATYGYTF.

The chain is built from TRBV13 and TRBJ2-3; no clear D gene. Germline V CDR1 and CDR2: PRHDT, FYEKMQ (reference sequence). V was clipped by 4 bases and J by 6 bases, with 20 bases between them. This CDR3 has 16 residues. In DNA, the CDR3 is TGTGCCAGCAGCTCCCGTGACCGCGACTTGAGGGATACGCAGTATTTT. As protein: CASSSRDRDLRDTQYF. The full variable domain, in which reference TRBV13 and TRBJ2-3 provide the parts outside the CDR3, is AAGVIQSPRHLIKEKRETATLKCYPIPRHDTVYWYQQGPGQDPQFLISFYEKMQSDKGSIPDRFSAQQFSDYHSELNMSSLELGDSALYFCASSSRDRDLRDTQYFGPGTRLTVL.

The genes are TRBV7-2 and TRBJ2-1; 9 bases align to TRBD2. This CDR3 region has 16 residues. The V gene's germline CDR1 is SGHTA and CDR2 FQGNSA. Trimming cost V 3 bases and J 8 bases; bases outside gene matches: 11. Written as DNA, the CDR3 is TGTGCCAGCAGCTTGGGTCTAGCGGGGAAGGGGGATGAGCAGTTCTTC. The encoded protein is CASSLGLAGKGDEQFF.

The chain links TRBV28 to TRBJ1-5; 7 nucleotides align to TRBD1. This CDR3 comprises 15 residues. V dropped 5 bases and J dropped 1; count of bases not matched to a gene: 5. The germline gives CDR1 MDHEN, CDR2 SYDVKM. CDR3 DNA sequence: TGTGCCAGCAGTACAACAGGGGTCAGCAATCAGCCCCAGCATTTT. Encoded protein: CASSTTGVSNQPQHF.

The chain links TRBV5-1 to TRBJ1-4; a possible D gene is TRBD1 (6 bases). The V gene lost 4 bases and the J gene lost 2 bases, with 12 bases spanning the gap. Per the germline V gene, CDR1 is SGHRS and CDR2 is YFSETQ. This CDR3 contains 15 residues. The CDR3 sequence: CASSLQGATNEKLFF. DNA for the CDR3: TGCGCCAGCAGCCTACAGGGCGCCACTAATGAAAAACTGTTTTTT.

The J gene is TRBJ2-3, the V gene TRBV19; 10 bases map to TRBD2. V trimming: 5 bases; J trimming: 4 bases; junction bases outside the gene matches: 6. There are 15 residues in the CDR3. CDR1 and CDR2 from the germline V gene are LNHDA and SQIVND (reference sequence). The CDR3 sequence: CASSSGLATADTQYF. In nucleotides, the CDR3 is TGTGCCAGTAGTTCGGGACTAGCGACCGCAGATACGCAGTATTTT.

The rearrangement links TRBV7-9 to TRBJ1-1, with TRBD1 as a possible D gene (6 bases). The V end lost 5 bases, the J end lost 7 bases, and 11 bases lay between the germline ends. CDR3 length equals 12 residues. Germline CDR1 SEHNR, CDR2 FQNEAQ (reference sequence). Here the CDR3 reads CASSAQGIEAFF. The CDR3 DNA follows: TGTGCCAGCAGCGCACAGGGAATTGAAGCTTTCTTT. The full variable domain, with the rest looked up from reference TRBV7-9 and TRBJ1-1, is DTGVSQNPRHKITKRGQNVTFRCDPISEHNRLYWYRQTLGQGPEFLTYFQNEAQLEKSRLLSDRFSAERPKGSFSTLEIQRTEQGDSAMYLCASSAQGIEAFFGQGTRLTVV.

V and J are TRBV11-1 and TRBJ2-1; D perhaps matches TRBD2 (6 bases). V was cut by 5 bases and J by 3 bases, with 14 bases left in between. In germline, CDR1 is SGHAT, CDR2 FQDESV (reference sequence). The CDR3 has 15 residues. CDR3 nucleotides: TGTGCCAGCAGCGGGGGGAGTACGCTCTACAATGAGCAGTTCTTC. Its translation is CASSGGSTLYNEQFF.

V gene TRBV28 combines with J gene TRBJ1-2; a possible D gene is TRBD1 (6 bases). This CDR3 is 13 amino acids long. The V end lost 6 bases, the J end lost 7 bases, and 15 bases lay between the germline ends. Looked up from germline, CDR1 is MDHEN and CDR2 is SYDVKM. The CDR3 here is CASRYGTLSGYTF. The CDR3 DNA follows: TGTGCCAGCAGGTATGGGACACTGAGTGGCTACACCTTC.

The J gene is TRBJ2-7, the V gene TRBV6-4; D is perhaps TRBD1 (6 bases). In germline, CDR1 is MRHNA, CDR2 SNTAGT. The CDR3 runs 14 residues. V lost 3 bases and J lost 3, with 12 bases in between. CDR3 sequence reads: CASSEGAVYYEQYF. In DNA, the CDR3 is TGTGCCAGCAGTGAGGGGGCGGTTTACTACGAGCAGTACTTC.

V usage is TRBV5-1 and J usage is TRBJ1-5; no clear D gene. Germline CDR1 is SGHRS and CDR2 is YFSETQ. This CDR3 has 15 residues. Deletions cut 0 bases from V and 3 bases from J, with 10 bases between. In DNA, the CDR3 is TGCGCCAGCAGCTTGGACCCACAGCTCAATCAGCCCCAGCATTTT. Amino acid sequence: CASSLDPQLNQPQHF.

This chain links TRBV27 with TRBJ2-7; 7 nucleotides line up with TRBD2. CDR1 and CDR2 (germline): MNHEY, SMNVEV (reference sequence). With V trimmed by 3 bases and J by 3 bases, 8 bases remained unmatched. The CDR3 is made up of 15 amino acids. CDR3 residues: CASSLSGTTGYEQYF. In DNA, the CDR3 is TGTGCCAGCAGTTTGTCCGGGACTACGGGCTACGAGCAGTACTTC.

This chain links TRBV7-9 with TRBJ1-4; TRBD1 aligns across 8 bases. Per the germline V gene, CDR1 is SEHNR and CDR2 is FQNEAQ (reference sequence). The trim removed 5 bases at V and 4 bases at J, leaving 9 bases unmatched. There are 16 residues in the CDR3. Here the CDR3 DNA reads TGTGCCAGCAGCCAAGACAGGGGCGGACGTAATGAAAAACTGTTTTTT. As protein: CASSQDRGGRNEKLFF.

J is TRBJ1-6 and V is TRBV14; 9 nucleotides line up with TRBD1. The CDR3 is made up of 14 amino acids. In germline, CDR1 is SGHDN, CDR2 FVKESK. Losses at the gene ends were 5 bases for V and 4 bases for J; bases not matched to a gene: 0. CDR3 in DNA: TGTGCCAGCAGCGGACAGGGGTATAATTCACCCCTCCACTTT. Translated, it gives CASSGQGYNSPLHF.

This clone was counted once. V gene TRBV5-6 combines with J gene TRBJ1-2; 10 bases align to TRBD1. Germline V gene lookup returns CDR1 SGHDT and CDR2 YYEEEE. This CDR3 is 15 amino acids long. With 4 bases clipped from V and 8 bases from J, the junction kept 11 bases outside the gene matches. The CDR3 reads CASSTRTGGQRGYTF. The CDR3 nucleotides read TGTGCCAGCAGCACCAGGACAGGGGGTCAGAGGGGCTACACCTTC.

This clone was counted a single time. The chain uses TRBV28 and TRBJ1-3; a possible D gene is TRBD1 (5 bases). This CDR3 is built from 15 residues. Germline-derived CDR1 and CDR2 are MDHEN and SYDVKM. V lost 1 base to trimming and J lost 3 bases, with 10 bases between them. The CDR3 sequence: CASSLSRALGNTIYF. The CDR3 DNA is TGTGCCAGCAGTTTATCCAGGGCCCTTGGAAACACCATATATTTT.

This sequence joins TRBV7-6 and TRBJ2-2, with 10 bases fitting TRBD2. The length of the CDR3 is 16 residues. In germline, CDR1 is SGHVS, CDR2 FNYEAQ. V was pared by 5 bases and J by 5 bases, with 8 bases of the junction left unmatched. CDR3 sequence: CASSRSGGAGTGELFF. CDR3 in DNA: TGTGCCAGCAGCCGGAGCGGGGGGGCGGGTACCGGGGAGCTGTTTTTT.

The chain carries TRBV19 and TRBJ2-1; 10 nucleotides match TRBD2. The CDR3 is made up of 14 amino acids. The ends lost 7 bases at V and 6 bases at J; junction bases unmatched: 6. Germline lookup yields CDR1 LNHDA and CDR2 SQIVND (reference sequence). CDR3 DNA: TGTGCCAGTACTTTAAGCGGGGGGGCCAATGAGCAGTTCTTC. This gives the protein CASTLSGGANEQFF.

The gene calls are TRBV6-6 and TRBJ2-1; TRBD1 matches 9 bases. Germline V gene lookup returns CDR1 MNHNY and CDR2 SVGAGI (reference sequence). V dropped 2 bases and J dropped 7; count of bases not matched to a gene: 6. This CDR3 has 15 residues. CDR3 residues: CASSYQTGGPNEQFF. CDR3 coding DNA: TGTGCCAGCAGTTACCAGACAGGGGGACCTAATGAGCAGTTCTTC.

The gene calls are TRBV7-2 and TRBJ1-5; weak D call: TRBD1 (6 bases). The ends were cut back, 5 bases at V and 6 bases at J, with 14 bases in the middle. The V gene's germline CDR1 is SGHTA and CDR2 FQGNSA. This CDR3 contains 14 residues. CDR3 nucleotides: TGTGCCAGCAGCCCTGACAGGAACCTTCAGCCCCAGCATTTT. Translating gives CASSPDRNLQPQHF.

The CDR3 DNA reads as TGTGCCACCCGGGGACTAGCGGGGGATGAGCAGTTCTTC. Its translation is CATRGLAGDEQFF. The V call is TRBV10-3, the J call TRBJ2-1, with TRBD2 identical over 14 bases. Looked up from germline, CDR1 is ENHRY and CDR2 is SYGVKD. The CDR3 consists of 13 residues. V lost 10 bases and J lost 8; bases outside the gene matches: 4.

This chain connects TRBV4-2 to TRBJ2-7; D uncertain. The ends were cut back, 1 base at V and 3 bases at J, with 10 bases in the middle. CDR3 length equals 14 residues. The germline CDR1 and CDR2 sequences are LGHNA and YNFKEQ. CDR3 amino acids: CASSQGEVVYEQYF. Written as DNA, the CDR3 is TGTGCCAGCAGCCAAGGCGAAGTGGTCTACGAGCAGTACTTC.

The chain joins TRBV5-4 to TRBJ2-1; TRBD2 agrees at 9 bases. Germline trimming cut 4 bases from V and 0 bases from J; bases unmatched to any gene: 8. CDR3 length: 17 amino acids. Germline loops: CDR1 SGHNT, CDR2 YYREEE (reference sequence). The CDR3 sequence: CASSLLAGESSYNEQFF. The CDR3 DNA reads TGTGCCAGCAGCCTCTTAGCGGGGGAGAGCTCCTACAATGAGCAGTTCTTC.

The rearrangement uses TRBV15 and TRBJ1-4; unclear D gene. Trimming stripped 7 bases from V and 4 bases from J, with 10 bases between. CDR1 and CDR2 from the germline V gene are LNHNV and YYDKDF (reference sequence). This CDR3 is built from 13 residues. CDR3 region: CATNIADNEKLFF. CDR3 nucleotides: TGTGCCACCAATATCGCGGATAATGAAAAACTGTTTTTT.

This clone was found a few times. The chain carries TRBV6-1 and TRBJ2-7; D is possibly TRBD1 (6 bases). This CDR3 contains 12 residues. The germline gives CDR1 MNHNS, CDR2 SASEGT. V shed 10 bases and J shed 5 bases, with 15 bases lying between them. CDR3 protein: CATNGGGHEQYF. In DNA form, the CDR3 reads TGTGCCACCAATGGTGGGGGCCACGAGCAGTACTTC.

The J gene is TRBJ1-6, the V gene TRBV19; no clear D gene. Germline CDR1 and CDR2: LNHDA and SQIVND (reference sequence). CDR3 length: 14 amino acids. V was shortened by 10 bases and J by 5 bases, with 15 bases between the two germline ends. The CDR3 bases are TGTGCCACCGGCTGGACTTCCGATAATTCACCCCTCCACTTT. Protein sequence: CATGWTSDNSPLHF.